The sequence of this T cell receptor (beta chain) was determined in a study of Ad26.COV2.S vaccination and SARS-CoV-2 variants. V dropped 5 bases and J dropped 5 bases, with 6 bases sitting between them. The CDR3 extends over 11 amino acids. In germline, CDR1 is MNHEY, CDR2 SVGEGT. Study findings and constraints: The study found higher spike-specific TCR breadth in vaccine than placebo recipients. Total T cell responses were possibly underestimated by TCR breadth and depth analyses. The study found similar non-spike TCR breadth in vaccine and placebo recipients.

Measured with immunoSEQ multiplex PCR; TCRdb has only the in-frame clones, and not every one. Seen here are about 350,000 clones, about 90% observed once, and the top ten hold 3% to 5%. As to this clone: No antigen is known for it.

This TCR was sampled from a human donor who had recovered from COVID-19. The chain links TRBV6-2 or TRBV6-3 to TRBJ1-2; D call uncertain. Material: peripheral blood, obtained after recovery from COVID-19. In nucleotides, the CDR3 is TGTGCCAGCAGTCCGCCTTATGGCTACACCTTC. It is translated as CASSPPYGYTF.